The source of this T cell receptor beta chain is a study of tissue T cells after allogeneic stem cell transplantation. Described time point: mouse harvest day 14 after allogeneic transplant. Tail vein injection delivered 10^7 T-cell-depleted bone marrow cells and 10^6 splenic CD5+ T cells. About this clone: Antigen unknown. Germline and genes: mouse.

Study-wide results and caveats: Alloreactivity or antigen specificity of tissue TCRs was not determined; some clones might be host cells.

Sequencing was performed with immunoSEQ multiplex PCR; in TCRdb, only in-frame clones are kept and a portion is missing. This table has 4,000 to 5,000 clones, approximately 45% appearing once. Sequencing was carried out using lymph node tissue. This clonotype was obtained from a female BALB/c mouse given C57BL/6 T cells with graft-versus-host disease after an allogeneic hematopoietic cell transplant.

The sequenced part of the CDR3 DNA is TGTGCCAGCAGCCCCCCGGCCAACGAAAGATTATTT. It codes for CASSPPANERLF. In full, the CDR3 is CASSPPANERLFF. The chain has TRBV3 and TRBJ1-4, with D uncertain. The CDR3 goes on 1 residue after the read ends, and that part is filled in from the germline J gene. There are 13 residues in the CDR3. Trimming shortened V by 5 bases and J by 3 bases, and 7 bases separated the two germline ends. Germline V gives CDR1 SNHLY, CDR2 FYNGKV (reference sequence).